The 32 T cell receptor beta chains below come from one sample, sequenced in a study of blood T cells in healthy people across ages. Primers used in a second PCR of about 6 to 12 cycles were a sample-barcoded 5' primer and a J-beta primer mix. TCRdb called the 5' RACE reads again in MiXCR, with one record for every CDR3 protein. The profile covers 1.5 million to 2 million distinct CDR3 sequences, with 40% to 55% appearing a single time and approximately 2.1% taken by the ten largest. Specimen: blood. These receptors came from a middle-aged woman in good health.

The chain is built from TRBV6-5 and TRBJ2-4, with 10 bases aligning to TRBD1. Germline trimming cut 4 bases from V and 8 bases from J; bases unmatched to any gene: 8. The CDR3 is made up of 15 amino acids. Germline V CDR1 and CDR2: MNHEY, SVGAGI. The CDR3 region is CASSFLRDRGYIQYF. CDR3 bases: TGTGCCAGCAGTTTCCTCCGGGACAGGGGATACATTCAGTACTTC.

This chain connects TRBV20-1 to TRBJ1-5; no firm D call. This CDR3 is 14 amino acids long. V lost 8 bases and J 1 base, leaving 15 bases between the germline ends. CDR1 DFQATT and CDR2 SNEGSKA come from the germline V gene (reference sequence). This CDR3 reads CSTQISLSNQPQHF. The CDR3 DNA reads TGCAGTACACAAATTAGTTTGAGCAATCAGCCCCAGCATTTT.

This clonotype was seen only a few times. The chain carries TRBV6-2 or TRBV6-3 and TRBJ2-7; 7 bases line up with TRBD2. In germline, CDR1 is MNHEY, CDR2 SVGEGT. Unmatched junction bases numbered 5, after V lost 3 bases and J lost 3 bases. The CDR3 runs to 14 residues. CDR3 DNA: TGTGCCAGCAGTTATTCGGGGGGTCTCTACGAGCAGTACTTC. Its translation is CASSYSGGLYEQYF.

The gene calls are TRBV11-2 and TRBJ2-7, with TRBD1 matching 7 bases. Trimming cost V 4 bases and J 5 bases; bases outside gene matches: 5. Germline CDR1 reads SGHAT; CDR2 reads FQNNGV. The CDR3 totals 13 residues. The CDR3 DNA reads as TGTGCCAGCAGCTCGACAGGGACCCACGAGCAGTACTTC. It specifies CASSSTGTHEQYF.

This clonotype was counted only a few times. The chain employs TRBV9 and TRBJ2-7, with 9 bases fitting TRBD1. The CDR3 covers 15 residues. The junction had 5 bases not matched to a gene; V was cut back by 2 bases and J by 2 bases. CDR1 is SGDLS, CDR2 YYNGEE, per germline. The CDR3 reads CASSVDRGATYEQYF. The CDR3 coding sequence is TGTGCCAGCAGCGTCGACAGGGGGGCCACCTACGAGCAGTACTTC.

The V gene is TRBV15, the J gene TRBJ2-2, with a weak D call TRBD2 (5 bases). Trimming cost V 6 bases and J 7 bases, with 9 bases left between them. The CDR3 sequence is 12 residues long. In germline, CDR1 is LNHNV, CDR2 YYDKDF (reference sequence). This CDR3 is CATRRAGGELFF. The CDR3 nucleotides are TGTGCCACCAGGCGGGCCGGCGGGGAGCTGTTTTTT.

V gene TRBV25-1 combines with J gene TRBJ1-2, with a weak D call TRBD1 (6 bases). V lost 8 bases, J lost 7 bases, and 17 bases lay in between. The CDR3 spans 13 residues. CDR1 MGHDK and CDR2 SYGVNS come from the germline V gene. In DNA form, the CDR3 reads TGTGCCAGCGGGGGGGTGGGGGCTACTGGCTACACCTTC. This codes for CASGGVGATGYTF.

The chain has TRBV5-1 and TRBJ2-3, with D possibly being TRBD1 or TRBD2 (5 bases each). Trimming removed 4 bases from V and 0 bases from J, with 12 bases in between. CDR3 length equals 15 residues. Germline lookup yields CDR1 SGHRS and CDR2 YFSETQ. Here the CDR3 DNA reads TGCGCCAGCAGCGCCGGGACGGTTAGCACAGATACGCAGTATTTT. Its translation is CASSAGTVSTDTQYF.

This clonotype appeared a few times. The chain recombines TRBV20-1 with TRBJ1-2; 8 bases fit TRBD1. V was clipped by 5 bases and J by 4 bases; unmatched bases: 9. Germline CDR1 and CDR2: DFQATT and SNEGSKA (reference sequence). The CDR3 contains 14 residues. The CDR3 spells CSAVDRAALYGYTF. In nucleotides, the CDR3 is TGCAGTGCTGTGGACAGGGCGGCTCTCTATGGCTACACCTTC.

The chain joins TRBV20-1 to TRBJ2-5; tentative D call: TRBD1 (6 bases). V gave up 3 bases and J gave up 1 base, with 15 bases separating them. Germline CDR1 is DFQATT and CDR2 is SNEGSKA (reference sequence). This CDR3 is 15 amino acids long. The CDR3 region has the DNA TGCAGTGCTAGGGGTCATCGGGACATCCAAGAGACCCAGTACTTC. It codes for CSARGHRDIQETQYF.

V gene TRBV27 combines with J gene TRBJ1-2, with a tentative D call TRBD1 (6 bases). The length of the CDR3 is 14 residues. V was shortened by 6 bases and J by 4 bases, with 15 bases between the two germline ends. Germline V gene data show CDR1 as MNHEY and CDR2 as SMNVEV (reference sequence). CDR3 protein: CASSESTGIYGYTF. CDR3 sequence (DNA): TGTGCCAGCAGCGAATCTACAGGGATCTATGGCTACACCTTC.

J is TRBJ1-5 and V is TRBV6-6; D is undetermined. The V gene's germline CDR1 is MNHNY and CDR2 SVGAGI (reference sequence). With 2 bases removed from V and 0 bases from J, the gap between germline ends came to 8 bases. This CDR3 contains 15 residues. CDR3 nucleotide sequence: TGTGCCAGCAGTTACGGGGAGACTAGCAATCAGCCCCAGCATTTT. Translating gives CASSYGETSNQPQHF.

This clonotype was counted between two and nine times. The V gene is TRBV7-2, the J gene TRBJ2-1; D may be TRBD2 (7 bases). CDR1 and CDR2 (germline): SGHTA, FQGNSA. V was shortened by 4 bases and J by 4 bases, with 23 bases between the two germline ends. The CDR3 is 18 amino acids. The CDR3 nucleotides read TGTGCCAGCAGCTCAAATGGGAGGGGGGGCCTCAGGTACAATGAGCAGTTCTTC. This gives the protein CASSSNGRGGLRYNEQFF.

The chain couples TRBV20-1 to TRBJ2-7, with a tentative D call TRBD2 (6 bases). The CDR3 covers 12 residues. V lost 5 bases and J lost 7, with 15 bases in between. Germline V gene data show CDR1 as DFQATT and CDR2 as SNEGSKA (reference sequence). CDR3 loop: CSAGGLSEEQYF. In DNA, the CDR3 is TGCAGTGCTGGGGGACTGTCTGAAGAGCAGTACTTC.

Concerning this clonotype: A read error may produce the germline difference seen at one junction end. The DNA of the CDR3 is TGCGCCAGCAGCTCAACTACAGGGATAGGCTCCAACGAGCAGTACTTC. Amino acids: CASSSTTGIGSNEQYF. The chain carries TRBV5-1 and TRBJ2-7, with D tentatively TRBD1 (6 bases). Germline CDR1 reads SGHRS; CDR2 reads YFSETQ. There are 16 residues in the CDR3.

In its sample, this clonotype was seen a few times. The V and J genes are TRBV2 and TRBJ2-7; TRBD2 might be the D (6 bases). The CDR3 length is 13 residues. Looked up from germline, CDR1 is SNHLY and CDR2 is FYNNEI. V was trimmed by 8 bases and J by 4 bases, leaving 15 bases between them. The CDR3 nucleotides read TGTGCCAGCGGCGGGGACTCCATATACGAGCAGTACTTC. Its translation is CASGGDSIYEQYF. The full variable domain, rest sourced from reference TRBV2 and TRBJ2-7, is EPEVTQTPSHQVTQMGQEVILRCVPISNHLYFYWYRQILGQKVEFLVSFYNNEISEKSEIFDDQFSVERPDGSNFTLKIRSTKLEDSAMYFCASGGDSIYEQYFGPGTRLTVT.

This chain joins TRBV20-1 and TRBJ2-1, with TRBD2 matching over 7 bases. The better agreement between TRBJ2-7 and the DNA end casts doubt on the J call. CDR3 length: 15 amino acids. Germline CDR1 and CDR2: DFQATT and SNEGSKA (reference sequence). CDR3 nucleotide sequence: TGCAGTGCTAGGGTTCCTAGCGGCTCCTACAATGAGCAGTACTTC. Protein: CSARVPSGSYNEQYF.

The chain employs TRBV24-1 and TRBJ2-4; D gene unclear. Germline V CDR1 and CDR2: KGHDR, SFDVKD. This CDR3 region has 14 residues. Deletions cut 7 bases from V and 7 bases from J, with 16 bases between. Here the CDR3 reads CATSRGFRENIQYF. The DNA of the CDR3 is TGTGCCACCAGCCGAGGATTTCGCGAGAACATTCAGTACTTC.

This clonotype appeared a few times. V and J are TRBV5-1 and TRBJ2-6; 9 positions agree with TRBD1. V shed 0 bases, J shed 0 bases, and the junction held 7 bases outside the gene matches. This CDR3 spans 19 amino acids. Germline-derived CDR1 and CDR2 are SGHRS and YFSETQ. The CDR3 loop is CASSLVPGQGNSGANVLTF. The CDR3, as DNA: TGCGCCAGCAGCTTGGTCCCGGGACAGGGAAACTCTGGGGCCAACGTCCTGACTTTC. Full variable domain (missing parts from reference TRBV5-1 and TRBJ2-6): KAGVTQTPRYLIKTRGQQVTLSCSPISGHRSVSWYQQTPGQGLQFLFEYFSETQRNKGNFPGRFSGRQFSNSRSEMNVSTLELGDSALYLCASSLVPGQGNSGANVLTFGAGSRLTVL.

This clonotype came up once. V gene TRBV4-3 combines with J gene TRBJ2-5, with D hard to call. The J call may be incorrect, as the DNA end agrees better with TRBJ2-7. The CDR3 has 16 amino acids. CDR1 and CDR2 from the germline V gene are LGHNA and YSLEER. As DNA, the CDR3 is TGCGCCAGCAGCCAAGCTTCCCGGGCGCCTACCTACGAGCAGTACTTC. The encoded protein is CASSQASRAPTYEQYF.

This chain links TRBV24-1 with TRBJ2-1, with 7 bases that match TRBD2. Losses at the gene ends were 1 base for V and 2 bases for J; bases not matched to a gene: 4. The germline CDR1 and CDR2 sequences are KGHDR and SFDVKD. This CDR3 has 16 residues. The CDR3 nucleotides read TGTGCCACCAGTGATTTTTCTAGCGGTACCTACAATGAGCAGTTCTTC. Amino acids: CATSDFSSGTYNEQFF.

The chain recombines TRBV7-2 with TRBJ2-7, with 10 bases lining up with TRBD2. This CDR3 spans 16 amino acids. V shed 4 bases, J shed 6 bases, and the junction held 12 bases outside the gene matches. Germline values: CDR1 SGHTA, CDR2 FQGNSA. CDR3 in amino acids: CASSYRASGRESEQYF. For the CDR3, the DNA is TGTGCCAGCAGCTACCGCGCTAGCGGGAGAGAATCCGAGCAGTACTTC.

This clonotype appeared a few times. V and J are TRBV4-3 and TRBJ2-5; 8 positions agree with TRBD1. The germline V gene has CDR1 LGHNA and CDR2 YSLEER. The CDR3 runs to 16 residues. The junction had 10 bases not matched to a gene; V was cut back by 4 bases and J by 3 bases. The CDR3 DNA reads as TGCGCCAGCAGCCGCGGCTCCTTGGACAGGGAAGAGACCCAGTACTTC. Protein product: CASSRGSLDREETQYF.

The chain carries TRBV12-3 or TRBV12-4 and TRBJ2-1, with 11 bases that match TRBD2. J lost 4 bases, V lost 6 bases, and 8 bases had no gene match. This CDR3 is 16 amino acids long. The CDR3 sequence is CASRSLAGGRYNEQFF. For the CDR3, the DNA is TGTGCCAGCAGGTCCTTAGCGGGGGGGAGATACAATGAGCAGTTCTTC.

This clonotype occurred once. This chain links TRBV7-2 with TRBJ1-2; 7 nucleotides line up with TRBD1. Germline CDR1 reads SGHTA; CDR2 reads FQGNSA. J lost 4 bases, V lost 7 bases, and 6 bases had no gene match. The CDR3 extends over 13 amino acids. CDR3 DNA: TGTGCCAGCAACTCGACAGGGCGCTATGGCTACACCTTC. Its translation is CASNSTGRYGYTF.

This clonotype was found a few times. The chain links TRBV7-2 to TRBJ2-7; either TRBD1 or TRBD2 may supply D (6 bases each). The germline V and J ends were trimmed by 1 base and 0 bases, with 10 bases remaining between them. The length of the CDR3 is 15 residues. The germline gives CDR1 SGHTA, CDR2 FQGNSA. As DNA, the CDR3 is TGTGCCAGCAGCTTAGATCCGGGGGCCTCCTACGAGCAGTACTTC. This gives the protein CASSLDPGASYEQYF. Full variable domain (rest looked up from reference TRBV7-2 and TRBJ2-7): GAGVSQSPSNKVTEKGKDVELRCDPISGHTALYWYRQSLGQGLEFLIYFQGNSAPDKSGLPSDRFSAERTGGSVSTLTIQRTQQEDSAVYLCASSLDPGASYEQYFGPGTRLTVT.

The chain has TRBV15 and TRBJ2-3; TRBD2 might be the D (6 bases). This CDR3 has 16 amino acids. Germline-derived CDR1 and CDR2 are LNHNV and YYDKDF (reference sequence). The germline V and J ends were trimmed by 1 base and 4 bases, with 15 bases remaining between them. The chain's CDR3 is CATSRVSGGGSDTQYF. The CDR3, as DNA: TGTGCCACCAGCAGAGTGTCCGGGGGAGGCTCAGATACGCAGTATTTT. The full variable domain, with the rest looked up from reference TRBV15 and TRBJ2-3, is DAMVIQNPRYQVTQFGKPVTLSCSQTLNHNVMYWYQQKSSQAPKLLFHYYDKDFNNEADTPDNFQSRRPNTSFCFLDIRSPGLGDTAMYLCATSRVSGGGSDTQYFGPGTRLTVL.

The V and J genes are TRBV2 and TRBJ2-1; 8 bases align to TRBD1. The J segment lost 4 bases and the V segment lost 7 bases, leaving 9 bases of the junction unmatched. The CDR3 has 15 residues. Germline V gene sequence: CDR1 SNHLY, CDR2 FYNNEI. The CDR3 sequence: CASTLQGALYNEQFF. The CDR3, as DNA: TGTGCCAGCACGCTGCAGGGGGCGTTGTACAATGAGCAGTTCTTC.

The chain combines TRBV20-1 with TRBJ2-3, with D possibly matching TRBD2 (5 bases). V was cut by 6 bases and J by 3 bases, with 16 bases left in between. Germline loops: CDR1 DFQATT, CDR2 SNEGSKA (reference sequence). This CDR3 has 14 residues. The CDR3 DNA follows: TGCAGTGCCCACCTACTAGGGCAGACAGATACGCAGTATTTT. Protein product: CSAHLLGQTDTQYF.

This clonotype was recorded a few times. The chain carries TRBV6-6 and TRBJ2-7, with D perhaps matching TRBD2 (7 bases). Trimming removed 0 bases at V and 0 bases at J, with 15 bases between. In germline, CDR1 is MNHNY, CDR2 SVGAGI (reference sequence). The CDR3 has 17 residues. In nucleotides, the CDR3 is TGTGCCAGCAGTTACTCAGCGGGGACATTTTCCTCCTACGAGCAGTACTTC. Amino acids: CASSYSAGTFSSYEQYF.

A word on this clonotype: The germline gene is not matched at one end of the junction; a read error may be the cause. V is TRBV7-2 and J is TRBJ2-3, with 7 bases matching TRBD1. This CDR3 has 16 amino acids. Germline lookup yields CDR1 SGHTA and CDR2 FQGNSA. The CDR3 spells CANSLRQGRSTDTQYF. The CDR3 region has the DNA TGTGCCAACAGCTTAAGACAGGGTCGTAGCACAGATACGCAGTATTTT.

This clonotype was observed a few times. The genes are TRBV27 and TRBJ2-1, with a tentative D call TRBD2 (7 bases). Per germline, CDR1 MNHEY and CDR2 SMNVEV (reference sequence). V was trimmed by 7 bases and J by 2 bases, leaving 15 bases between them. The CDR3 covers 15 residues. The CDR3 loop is CASTPRGGAYNEQFF. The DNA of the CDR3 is TGTGCCAGCACCCCGAGGGGGGGGGCCTACAATGAGCAGTTCTTC.